The rows below give T cell receptor beta chains drawn from one sample of a study of tumor-infiltrating lymphocytes in primary liver carcinoma. MiXCR was run by TCRdb on the multiplex PCR reads, yielding one entry per CDR3 protein. The sample shows almost 200,000 distinct CDR3 sequences, roughly 61% of them seen only once. Sequences were obtained from peripheral blood. The origin of the receptors is a woman in her fifties or sixties with primary liver carcinoma and hepatitis B virus infection. The CDR3 runs from the conserved cysteine through the conserved F or W. Each record gives: V gene, clone size, J gene, CDR3 protein. Clone size is given for some rows only: seen once, a few or many times, or a class if the clone is expanded.

TRBV6-5	many	TRBJ2-7	CASSSTGTGDAEQYF
TRBV11-2	.	TRBJ2-7	CASGSGQSYKQYF
TRBV20-1	.	TRBJ2-7	CSARGTSGARLSYEQYF
TRBV5-4	many	TRBJ2-5	CASSLRGEETQYF
TRBV11-2	once	TRBJ1-1	CARSLGLAEASF
TRBV11-2	.	TRBJ2-1	CVSSLGQNNEQFF
TRBV6-5	many	TRBJ1-2	CASSSDRGEGYTF
TRBV6-6	.	TRBJ2-7	CAGNLNGGHEQYF
TRBV5-3	few	TRBJ1-2	CARSLGEGNGYTF
TRBV11-1	.	TRBJ2-3	CASRPRDRGSDTKYF
TRBV28	.	TRBJ1-5	CASWVRIHQPQHF
TRBV29-1	.	TRBJ2-3	CGARGGPTDTQYF
TRBV28	.	TRBJ2-7	CASSSYEPGSFEQYF
TRBV30	few	TRBJ2-2	CTWSPGETGELFF
TRBV30	.	TRBJ1-1	CAWKFLDTEAFF
TRBV5-1	.	TRBJ2-3	CASSLASGGADMQYF
TRBV4-1	.	TRBJ2-1	CVSSQDQGEGGEQFF
TRBV4-1	many	TRBJ2-7	CASSQVRDEQYF
TRBV11-2	.	TRBJ2-3	CTSCLAMRRRSTDTQYF